These 17 T cell receptor beta chains were sequenced from one sample in a study of T-cell reconstitution after alpha-beta-depleted transplantation in children. Unique molecular identifiers were used in preparing the TCRbeta library. TCRdb re-derived calls from the PCR reads in MiXCR, one entry per CDR3 protein. The repertoire holds 550,000 to 600,000 distinct CDR3 sequences, with around 23% as singletons. Here the sequenced sample was PBMCs, mostly from graft donor cells, taken 360 days after TCRalphabeta/CD19-depleted stem cell transplant. All receptors come from a boy under two years old who had a stem cell transplant for acute myeloid leukemia, so the T cells may come from the graft donor.

This clonotype was seen many times. The rearrangement links TRBV12-3 or TRBV12-4 to TRBJ2-6, with 8 bases fitting TRBD2. The CDR3 is 18 amino acids. Unmatched junction bases numbered 14, after V lost 9 bases and J lost 1 base. The CDR3 DNA reads as TGTGCCAGTGTACGCGGGGGGATTACCCCATCTGGGGCCAACGTCCTGACTTTC. Protein product: CASVRGGITPSGANVLTF.

The chain links TRBV12-3 or TRBV12-4 to TRBJ1-3, with a weak D call TRBD1 (5 bases). Between the trimmed V and J ends, which lost 0 bases and 4 bases, there was a span of 10 bases. The CDR3 covers 15 residues. The CDR3 loop is CASSLAFRVGNTIYF. Here the CDR3 DNA reads TGTGCCAGCAGTTTAGCGTTCAGGGTCGGAAACACCATATATTTT.

The table lists this clonotype with many counts. V gene TRBV7-2 combines with J gene TRBJ2-1, with TRBD2 matching over 8 bases. The length of the CDR3 is 18 residues. The germline V gene has CDR1 SGHTA and CDR2 FQGNSA. The V gene end was trimmed by 4 bases and the J gene end by 2 bases; junction bases not matched to a gene: 13. Here the CDR3 DNA reads TGTGCCAGCAGCTCCCGATCTAGCGGGTTGGTACCCTACAATGAGCAGTTCTTC. Translated: CASSSRSSGLVPYNEQFF.

This clonotype was observed a handful of times. The chain couples TRBV20-1 to TRBJ1-1, with D hard to call. The CDR3 spans 16 residues. Germline CDR1 is DFQATT and CDR2 is SNEGSKA (reference sequence). V lost 0 bases and J 2 bases, leaving 16 bases between the germline ends. The chain's CDR3 is CSARDLYSPLNTEAFF. The CDR3 nucleotides read TGCAGTGCTAGAGATCTCTACTCTCCCTTAAACACTGAAGCTTTCTTT.

The sample holds a few counts of this clonotype. This sequence joins TRBV28 and TRBJ1-2; possible D gene TRBD1, 6 bases. Germline V lookup: CDR1 MDHEN, CDR2 SYDVKM. The CDR3 consists of 13 residues. Trimming removed 4 bases at V and 3 bases at J, with 9 bases between. The CDR3 reads CASSSHRDYGYTF. CDR3 in DNA: TGTGCCAGCAGTTCGCACAGGGACTATGGCTACACCTTC.

In its sample, this clonotype was seen a few times. The chain couples TRBV28 to TRBJ2-1; TRBD2 agrees at 12 bases. The length of the CDR3 is 15 residues. The J segment lost 7 bases and the V segment lost 4 bases, leaving 5 bases of the junction unmatched. The germline CDR1 and CDR2 sequences are MDHEN and SYDVKM. This CDR3 reads CASSSAGLAGNEQFF. DNA for the CDR3: TGTGCCAGCAGTTCCGCCGGACTAGCGGGGAATGAGCAGTTCTTC. Using reference TRBV28 and TRBJ2-1 for the parts outside the CDR3, the full variable domain is DVKVTQSSRYLVKRTGEKVFLECVQDMDHENMFWYRQDPGLGLRLIYFSYDVKMKEKGDIPEGYSVSREKKERFSLILESASTNQTSMYLCASSSAGLAGNEQFFGPGTRLTVL.

This CDR3 reads CASSLSALNQPQHF. The CDR3 DNA reads as TGTGCCAGCAGTTTATCCGCACTTAATCAGCCCCAGCATTTT. The V gene is TRBV27, the J gene TRBJ1-5; no clear D gene. Trimming left V 0 bases short and J 4 bases short, with 7 bases between. Germline V gene lookup returns CDR1 MNHEY and CDR2 SMNVEV (reference sequence). This CDR3 has 14 amino acids.

This clonotype was seen more than once but under ten times. J is TRBJ2-7 and V is TRBV6-1, with 7 bases lining up with TRBD2. Trimming cost V 3 bases and J 6 bases; bases outside gene matches: 11. Germline CDR1 reads MNHNS; CDR2 reads SASEGT. The CDR3 sequence is 15 residues long. This CDR3 reads CASSEAGRGLGEQYV. The CDR3 nucleotides read TGTGCCAGCAGTGAGGCGGGGCGAGGACTAGGCGAGCAGTACGTC.

This clonotype was recorded many times. V is TRBV12-3 or TRBV12-4 and J is TRBJ2-1, with D unresolved. V was pared by 2 bases and J by 0 bases, with 8 bases between. The CDR3 length is 15 residues. CDR3 in DNA: TGTGCCAGCAGTTTAAGATCCAGCTCCTACAATGAGCAGTTCTTC. Encoded protein: CASSLRSSSYNEQFF.

This clonotype was counted only a few times. V is TRBV12-3 or TRBV12-4 and J is TRBJ2-6; D gene uncertain. The V gene lost 3 bases and the J gene lost 2 bases, with 8 bases spanning the gap. The CDR3 runs to 15 residues. The CDR3 protein is CASSLSGTGANVLTF. The DNA of the CDR3 is TGTGCCAGCAGTTTGAGTGGGACTGGGGCCAACGTCCTGACTTTC.

This clonotype has at least ten counts. The chain uses TRBV20-1 and TRBJ2-3; 8 bases match TRBD2. CDR1 DFQATT and CDR2 SNEGSKA come from the germline V gene (reference sequence). J gave up 1 base and V 3 bases, and 3 bases lay outside the gene matches. This CDR3 is built from 14 residues. CDR3 residues: CSASRGGRTDTQYF. In nucleotides, the CDR3 is TGCAGTGCTAGTCGGGGGGGACGCACAGATACGCAGTATTTT.

This clonotype occurred many times. The genes are TRBV20-1 and TRBJ2-5; D unclear. From germline, CDR1 is DFQATT and CDR2 SNEGSKA (reference sequence). This CDR3 region has 11 residues. The V and J ends lost 1 base and 5 bases respectively, with 5 bases between them. CDR3 sequence (DNA): TGCAGTGCTAGAGGCTGGGAGACCCAGTACTTC. It encodes CSARGWETQYF.

This clonotype was seen a few times. V is TRBV6-1 and J is TRBJ2-7; 12 bases fit TRBD2. V lost 6 bases and J lost 4; bases outside the gene matches: 7. Germline V gene sequence: CDR1 MNHNS, CDR2 SASEGT. This CDR3 is 15 amino acids long. CDR3 in DNA: TGTGCCAGCAGACGCAAGACTAGCGGGGGTTACGAGCAGTACTTC. As protein: CASRRKTSGGYEQYF.

This clonotype was counted ten times or more. V and J are TRBV9 and TRBJ2-1; 7 bases match TRBD1. Germline V lookup: CDR1 SGDLS, CDR2 YYNGEE. The CDR3 runs to 16 residues. V shed 5 bases and J 4 bases; nucleotides not matched to a gene: 12. The CDR3 protein is CASSETGTVFYNEQFF. In DNA, the CDR3 is TGTGCCAGCAGTGAAACCGGGACAGTCTTTTACAATGAGCAGTTCTTC. Supplemented by reference TRBV9 and TRBJ2-1, the full variable domain reads DSGVTQTPKHLITATGQRVTLRCSPRSGDLSVYWYQQSLDQGLQFLIQYYNGEERAKGNILERFSAQQFPDLHSELNLSSLELGDSALYFCASSETGTVFYNEQFFGPGTRLTVL.

This clonotype was found a few times. This chain connects TRBV20-1 to TRBJ2-7, with TRBD1 matching over 8 bases. This CDR3 region has 13 residues. Germline V gene data show CDR1 as DFQATT and CDR2 as SNEGSKA (reference sequence). After removal of 6 bases from V and 0 bases from J, the junction contained 4 bases not matched to a gene. CDR3 residues: CSAGTGFSYEQYF. In DNA form, the CDR3 reads TGCAGTGCGGGGACAGGCTTCTCCTACGAGCAGTACTTC.

This clonotype was observed at least ten times. V is TRBV15 and J is TRBJ2-5; TRBD1 agrees at 7 bases. V lost 0 bases and J lost 3; bases outside the gene matches: 7. The CDR3 contains 16 residues. Germline loops: CDR1 LNHNV, CDR2 YYDKDF (reference sequence). CDR3 DNA: TGTGCCACCAGCAGAGATAAAGGGGGCGGAGAAGAGACCCAGTACTTC. It codes for CATSRDKGGGEETQYF.

This clonotype was recorded at least ten times. The chain has TRBV12-3 or TRBV12-4 and TRBJ2-2; possibly TRBD2 for D (5 bases). V was trimmed by 6 bases and J by 6 bases, leaving 11 bases between them. The CDR3 has 13 residues. CDR3 protein: CASSLTGSGELFF. As DNA, the CDR3 is TGTGCCAGCAGCCTGACGGGGTCCGGGGAGCTGTTTTTT.